The rows below give T cell receptor beta chains drawn from one sample of a study of regulatory T cells in long-lasting Graves disease. TCRdb independently ran MiXCR on the multiplex PCR reads; one entry per CDR3 protein. The sample lists about 500,000 distinct CDR3 sequences, around 15% occurring once. These data were also filed under a second study, of T cells in Graves' hyperthyroidism and ophthalmopathy.

Sequenced here: peripheral blood mononuclear cells (PBMCs), sampled at new diagnosis, from a patient treated with antithyroid drugs. The receptors come from a man aged 35 to 55 with Graves disease. Both conserved end residues are part of each CDR3. A D gene is named only where the DNA matches it firmly. Not every row has a clone size; where given, it reads once, few, many or a size class.

TRBJ2-1,TRBD2,TRBV11-1,many,TGTGCCAGCAGCTTTATTAGCGGGAGGGATGAGCAGTTCTTC,CASSFISGRDEQFF
TRBJ2-5,-,TRBV5-1,few,TGCGCCAGCAGCGCCTTGGGACGAGAGACCCAGTACTTC,CASSALGRETQYF
TRBJ2-2,TRBD2,TRBV2,many,TGTGCCAGCAGCGCGGGAGGGCCCACCGGGGAGCTGTTTTTT,CASSAGGPTGELFF
TRBJ2-7,TRBD2,TRBV5-1,many,TGCGCCAGCAGCGAAAGGACTAGCCCAGGAGAGCAGTACTTC,CASSERTSPGEQYF
TRBJ1-3,-,TRBV5-1,-,TGCGCCAGCAGCATCCATGCAGGGGACTCTGGAAACACCATATATTTT,CASSIHAGDSGNTIYF
TRBJ2-3,TRBD2,TRBV7-2,many,TGTGCCAGCAGCTTCTACAGCGGGAGAGGACGCACAGATACGCAGTATTTT,CASSFYSGRGRTDTQYF
TRBJ2-3,TRBD2,TRBV18,few,TGTGCCAGCTCACCACGTGGGGCCAGCGGGGGCACAGATACGCAGTATTTT,CASSPRGASGGTDTQYF
TRBJ2-3,TRBD2,TRBV29-1,few,TGCAGCGTTGAGGGACTAGCGGGAGTTCCGGATACGCAGTATTTT,CSVEGLAGVPDTQYF
TRBJ2-1,TRBD2,TRBV28,many,TGTGCCAGCAGCCCCGGACTAGCGGGAGACTATGAGCAGTTCTTC,CASSPGLAGDYEQFF
TRBJ2-2,-,TRBV24-1,-,TGTGCCACCAGTGCACTCAGCTCGAACACCGGGGAGCTGTTTTTT,CATSALSSNTGELFF
TRBJ1-5,-,TRBV7-8,many,TGTGCCAGCAGCTTGGGTGACATAAGCAATCAGCCCCAGCATTTT,CASSLGDISNQPQHF
TRBJ2-4,-,TRBV7-2,many,TGTGCCAGCAGTTTCGCGACTGGAAACATTCAGTACTTC,CASSFATGNIQYF
TRBJ2-3,-,TRBV20-1,many,TGCAGTGCTAGTATTGACGGGGGCACAGATACGCAGTATTTT,CSASIDGGTDTQYF
TRBJ2-1,TRBD2,TRBV28,many,TGTGCCAGTGCCAGGACTAGCGGAAAAGGGAATGAGCAGTTCTTC,CASARTSGKGNEQFF
TRBJ1-4,-,TRBV20-1,few,TGCAGTGCTAGATTTGGCTTAAACGAAAAACTGTTTTTT,CSARFGLNEKLFF
TRBJ2-7,TRBD1,TRBV19,few,TGTGCCAGTAGTATTTTCTCGGGACAGGGGGCTCTTGAGCAGTACTTC,CASSIFSGQGALEQYF
TRBJ2-1,-,TRBV6-5,few,TGTGCCAGCAGTTCTATAGCGATCGGGGAGCAGTTCTTC,CASSSIAIGEQFF
TRBJ1-5,-,TRBV2,many,TGTGCCAGCAGTGAATATGGGGTCGGGCCCCAGCATTTT,CASSEYGVGPQHF
TRBJ2-2,-,TRBV20-1,many,TGCAGTGCTAGGGGAACGAACACCGGGGAGCTGTTTTTT,CSARGTNTGELFF
TRBJ2-4,-,TRBV6-2/TRBV6-3,-,TGTGCCAGCAGTTCGATAGTTCAGGGGATGGCCAAAAACATTCAGTACTTC,CASSSIVQGMAKNIQYF
TRBJ2-2,-,TRBV30,-,TGTGCCTGGAAAGCCACCGGGGAGCTGTTTTTT,CAWKATGELFF
TRBJ2-5,-,TRBV6-2/TRBV6-3,many,TGTGCCAGCAGTTACAACCGGGACCCCCCGCAGACCCAGTACTTC,CASSYNRDPPQTQYF
TRBJ2-6,-,TRBV6-1,few,TGTGCCAGCAGTGAAAGAGGGACGTTCCGCTCTGGGGCCAACGTCCTGACTTTC,CASSERGTFRSGANVLTF
TRBJ1-1,-,TRBV12-3/TRBV12-4,many,TGTGCCAGCAGTTTAGAACAAAGGGTAGGGTCGTCTGAAGCTTTCTTT,CASSLEQRVGSSEAFF